Listed here are 32 T cell receptor beta chains from one sample, sequenced in a study of glioma-infiltrating T cells. Amplification of TCR alpha and beta CDR3 regions from RNA used iRepertoire nested multiplex PCR. TCRdb redid the calling of the multiplex PCR reads with MiXCR, one entry per CDR3 protein. The sample records 150,000 or so distinct CDR3 sequences, about two fifths being singletons. Input material: glioma tissue, nonneoplastic brain tissue, or PBMCs (not recorded which). The origin of the receptors is a human donor with low-grade glioma or glioblastoma, undergoing nonglioma brain surgery, or in good health (not recorded which).

This clonotype has only a few counts. The gene calls are TRBV27 and TRBJ2-7; TRBD2 matches 8 bases. The ends lost 7 bases at V and 5 bases at J; junction bases unmatched: 13. Germline CDR1 MNHEY, CDR2 SMNVEV (reference sequence). The CDR3 contains 15 residues. The CDR3 DNA reads TGTGCCAGCATCCCAGCGGGGGTAGGATTAAACGAGCAGTACTTC. Translating gives CASIPAGVGLNEQYF.

There are a few counts of this clonotype. The chain joins TRBV10-3 to TRBJ1-5; possibly TRBD1 for D (5 bases). This CDR3 region has 14 residues. Germline CDR1 reads ENHRY; CDR2 reads SYGVKD. With 5 bases removed from V and 2 bases from J, the gap between germline ends came to 10 bases. This CDR3 is CAISSGRRNQPQHF. The CDR3 DNA sequence: TGTGCCATCAGTTCGGGACGGCGCAATCAGCCCCAGCATTTT.

V usage is TRBV6-6 and J usage is TRBJ2-7; D is unclear. The V end was cut by 2 bases, the J end by 3 bases, with 11 bases between. CDR1 is MNHNY and CDR2 is SVGAGI in the germline V gene (reference sequence). The CDR3 contains 14 residues. CDR3 nucleotide sequence: TGTGCCAGCAGTTACACAGAGGACGGCTACGAGCAGTACTTC. It specifies CASSYTEDGYEQYF.

The CDR3 DNA is TGTGCCAGCAGCGCCGTACAGCTAATTAACTATGGCTACACCTTC. It yields the protein CASSAVQLINYGYTF. The chain couples TRBV5-4 to TRBJ1-2; D not certain. The ends were cut back, 4 bases at V and 1 base at J, with 14 bases in the middle. CDR3 length: 15 residues. The germline gives CDR1 SGHNT, CDR2 YYREEE (reference sequence).

V usage is TRBV10-3 and J usage is TRBJ1-1; D is possibly TRBD1 (5 bases). There are 15 residues in the CDR3. Germline V gene lookup returns CDR1 ENHRY and CDR2 SYGVKD. With 6 bases removed from V and 1 base from J, the gap between germline ends came to 15 bases. The CDR3 nucleotides are TGTGCCATCAGCTTATCTGGGGGGAGGAACACTGAAGCTTTCTTT. It translates to CAISLSGGRNTEAFF.

This sequence joins TRBV6-1 and TRBJ1-1; no reliable D call. V was clipped by 7 bases and J by 4 bases, with 10 bases between them. The germline gives CDR1 MNHNS, CDR2 SASEGT. This CDR3 is built from 12 residues. CDR3 bases: TGTGCCAGCAAAAAAGGGATCACTGAAGCTTTCTTT. Translating gives CASKKGITEAFF.

Only a few counts were recorded for this clonotype. This rearrangement joins TRBV10-3 to TRBJ2-5; TRBD2 might be the D (5 bases). Trimming stripped 5 bases from V and 2 bases from J, with 9 bases between. Germline values: CDR1 ENHRY, CDR2 SYGVKD. The CDR3 consists of 13 residues. The CDR3 DNA reads as TGTGCCATCAGTCCCGGGAAACAAGAGACCCAGTACTTC. Translating gives CAISPGKQETQYF.

The V call is TRBV6-1, the J call TRBJ2-3; no reliable D call. This CDR3 has 13 amino acids. Germline V gene lookup returns CDR1 MNHNS and CDR2 SASEGT. The germline V and J ends were trimmed by 7 bases and 7 bases, with 15 bases remaining between them. CDR3 coding DNA: TGTGCCAGCAACCCTGGACCCGCGAATACGCAGTATTTT. Translation gives CASNPGPANTQYF.

The genes are TRBV7-9 and TRBJ1-2, with D uncertain. The CDR3 loop spans 14 amino acids. CDR1 is SEHNR and CDR2 is FQNEAQ in the germline V gene (reference sequence). V dropped 4 bases and J dropped 5 bases, with 14 bases sitting between them. CDR3 sequence reads: CASSSVGGIYGYTF. The CDR3, as DNA: TGTGCCAGCAGCTCCGTGGGCGGTATTTATGGCTACACCTTC.

The J gene is TRBJ1-5, the V gene TRBV18; a possible D gene is TRBD1 (6 bases). V shed 6 bases and J shed 3 bases, with 15 bases lying between them. The CDR3 is made up of 15 amino acids. Germline CDR1 and CDR2: KGHSH and LQKENI. CDR3 coding DNA: TGTGCCAGCTCCCTTACTACAGGGCTCAATCAGCCCCAGCATTTT. Translated: CASSLTTGLNQPQHF.

This clonotype has just a few counts. The gene calls are TRBV4-1 and TRBJ2-7; tentative D call: TRBD1 (5 bases). Germline lookup yields CDR1 MGHRA and CDR2 YSYEKL. CDR3 length: 15 amino acids. The V and J ends lost 0 bases and 2 bases respectively, with 11 bases between them. CDR3 coding DNA: TGCGCCAGCAGCCAAGATCAGGGTGGTGCCTACGAGCAGTACTTC. It yields the protein CASSQDQGGAYEQYF.

Comment on this clonotype: Relative to the germline gene, one junction end is altered; a read error may explain this. The chain carries TRBV6-1 and TRBJ1-2; 12 bases map to TRBD1. Germline CDR1 and CDR2: MNHNS and SASEGT. The length of the CDR3 is 14 residues. The CDR3, as DNA: TGTGCCAGCAGGGCCGGGACAGGGGGCTATGGCTACACCTTT. It encodes CASRAGTGGYGYTF.

J is TRBJ1-2 and V is TRBV20-1; 10 bases are shared with TRBD1. J was trimmed by 6 bases and V by 7 bases; bases with no gene match: 11. Germline CDR1 reads DFQATT; CDR2 reads SNEGSKA (reference sequence). The CDR3 is 14 amino acids. The CDR3 DNA reads TGCAGTGGCGCAGGGGGGGACAGGGGCCATGGCTACACCTTC. Its protein is CSGAGGDRGHGYTF.

V gene TRBV4-1 combines with J gene TRBJ2-1; possible D gene TRBD2, 6 bases. Germline assignment: CDR1 MGHRA and CDR2 YSYEKL. The V gene lost 6 bases and the J gene lost 1 base, with 19 bases spanning the gap. The CDR3 has 17 amino acids. The CDR3 here is CASSRGVADLSYNEQFF. CDR3 DNA: TGCGCCAGCAGTCGCGGAGTAGCGGACCTTTCCTACAATGAGCAGTTCTTC.

The V and J genes are TRBV28 and TRBJ1-1, with TRBD1 matching 7 bases. Germline lookup yields CDR1 MDHEN and CDR2 SYDVKM. Germline trimming cut 7 bases from V and 5 bases from J; bases unmatched to any gene: 1. This CDR3 has 11 residues. CDR3 DNA: TGTGCCAGCAAGGGGGCGACTGAAGCTTTCTTT. Protein sequence: CASKGATEAFF.

This chain connects TRBV6-1 to TRBJ2-2; D is uncertain. The CDR3 totals 13 residues. Trimming cost V 6 bases and J 5 bases, with 10 bases left between them. The germline CDR1 and CDR2 sequences are MNHNS and SASEGT. The DNA of the CDR3 is TGTGCCAGCAGGGACGCAGAGACCGGGGAGCTGTTTTTT. Translation: CASRDAETGELFF.

This clonotype was found a few times. The V gene is TRBV5-1, the J gene TRBJ1-1; D gene ambiguous. Germline V gene sequence: CDR1 SGHRS, CDR2 YFSETQ. The CDR3 sequence is 13 residues long. V dropped 4 bases and J dropped 0 bases, with 7 bases sitting between them. CDR3 in amino acids: CASSDVLNTEAFF. In nucleotides, the CDR3 is TGCGCCAGCAGCGACGTATTGAACACTGAAGCTTTCTTT.

The rearrangement uses TRBV12-3 or TRBV12-4 and TRBJ1-3; perhaps TRBD1 as D (6 bases). This CDR3 has 15 residues. Between the trimmed V and J ends, which lost 5 bases and 0 bases, there was a span of 11 bases. This CDR3 reads CASSAGQYSGNTIYF. DNA for the CDR3: TGTGCCAGCAGTGCAGGACAGTACTCTGGAAACACCATATATTTT.

Comments on this clonotype: Germline and junction disagree at one end, which may indicate a read error. This chain links TRBV20-1 with TRBJ2-7; 9 bases are shared with TRBD1. Germline lookup yields CDR1 DFQATT and CDR2 SNEGSKA (reference sequence). This CDR3 is built from 12 residues. Here the CDR3 reads CSATDRGYEKYF. Written as DNA, the CDR3 is TGCAGTGCTACGGACAGGGGCTACGAGAAGTACTTC.

V gene TRBV28 combines with J gene TRBJ1-1, with a possible D match to TRBD1 (6 bases). V gave up 3 bases and J gave up 5 bases, with 13 bases separating them. Germline V gene sequence: CDR1 MDHEN, CDR2 SYDVKM. The CDR3 covers 14 residues. The CDR3 loop reads CASSFGGAPTEAFF. The DNA of the CDR3 is TGTGCCAGCAGTTTCGGGGGGGCACCGACTGAAGCTTTCTTT.

This clonotype has a handful of counts. This sequence joins TRBV24-1 and TRBJ2-1; 15 bases map to TRBD2. The CDR3 runs 20 residues. V lost 4 bases to trimming and J lost 0 bases; unmatched junction nucleotides: 9. The germline gives CDR1 KGHDR, CDR2 SFDVKD. The CDR3, as DNA: TGTGCCACCAGTGACTTAGGACTAGCGGGAGGGCCGAGCTCCTACAATGAGCAGTTCTTC. This codes for CATSDLGLAGGPSSYNEQFF.

The chain is built from TRBV2 and TRBJ2-7; D unclear. Germline values: CDR1 SNHLY, CDR2 FYNNEI. This CDR3 region has 12 residues. Trimming pared 1 base from V and 6 bases from J, leaving 7 bases between. The CDR3 is CASSEDVGEQYF. CDR3 nucleotides: TGTGCCAGCAGTGAAGATGTCGGCGAGCAGTACTTC.

This clonotype was seen a handful of times. This sequence joins TRBV2 and TRBJ2-3; weak D call: TRBD1 (7 bases). This CDR3 is 14 amino acids long. V was cut by 7 bases and J by 3 bases, with 14 bases left in between. CDR1 is SNHLY, CDR2 FYNNEI, per germline. The chain's CDR3 is CASTRQGGTDTQYF. As DNA, the CDR3 is TGTGCCAGCACGAGACAGGGAGGAACAGATACGCAGTATTTT. The full variable domain, completed using reference TRBV2 and TRBJ2-3, is EPEVTQTPSHQVTQMGQEVILRCVPISNHLYFYWYRQILGQKVEFLVSFYNNEISEKSEIFDDQFSVERPDGSNFTLKIRSTKLEDSAMYFCASTRQGGTDTQYFGPGTRLTVL.

This sequence joins TRBV6-2 or TRBV6-3 and TRBJ2-7, with 8 bases lining up with TRBD2. The CDR3 runs to 15 residues. The ends lost 3 bases at V and 2 bases at J; junction bases unmatched: 6. Germline V CDR1 and CDR2: MNHEY, SVGEGT. Here the CDR3 DNA reads TGTGCCAGCAGTTATATCGGACTAGCAACCTACGAGCAGTACTTC. Its translation is CASSYIGLATYEQYF.

The rearrangement joins TRBV6-2 or TRBV6-3 to TRBJ2-3; no firm D call. CDR3 size: 14 residues. Germline V gene sequence: CDR1 MNHEY, CDR2 SVGEGT. V was pared by 8 bases and J by 0 bases, with 12 bases between. The CDR3 loop reads CASEEGSSTDTQYF. CDR3 nucleotides: TGTGCCAGCGAGGAAGGGTCTAGCACAGATACGCAGTATTTT.

The chain has TRBV10-3 and TRBJ1-3; the D gene is possibly TRBD1 (6 bases). The germline gives CDR1 ENHRY, CDR2 SYGVKD. This CDR3 spans 15 amino acids. V lost 5 bases and J lost 2, with 13 bases in between. The CDR3 DNA sequence: TGTGCCATCAGTCCAGGGGATTCAACTGGAAACACCATATATTTT. Amino acid sequence: CAISPGDSTGNTIYF.

This chain links TRBV2 with TRBJ1-1; tentative D call: TRBD1 (5 bases). Germline V CDR1 and CDR2: SNHLY, FYNNEI. V was shortened by 5 bases and J by 2 bases, with 15 bases between the two germline ends. CDR3 length: 15 residues. CDR3 bases: TGTGCCAGCAGTTCTCTGGATGGGGCAAACACTGAAGCTTTCTTT. Translated: CASSSLDGANTEAFF.

The chain combines TRBV6-1 with TRBJ2-1; D uncertain. Between the trimmed V and J ends, which lost 3 bases and 10 bases, there was a span of 10 bases. The CDR3 runs to 12 residues. In germline, CDR1 is MNHNS, CDR2 SASEGT. The CDR3 DNA is TGTGCCAGCAGTGATGGGAAAGGCGAGCAGTTCTTC. Translation: CASSDGKGEQFF.

The chain uses TRBV6-2 or TRBV6-3 and TRBJ1-2; D unresolved. CDR1 is MNHEY and CDR2 is SVGEGT in the germline V gene. CDR3 length: 13 amino acids. V was shortened by 5 bases and J by 2 bases, with 9 bases between the two germline ends. The CDR3 loop reads CASSVTRNYGYTF. CDR3 DNA sequence: TGTGCCAGCAGTGTGACCAGGAACTATGGCTACACCTTC.

V and J are TRBV4-2 and TRBJ1-1; no clear D gene. The V gene's germline CDR1 is LGHNA and CDR2 YNFKEQ. The CDR3 covers 13 residues. Trimming shortened V by 7 bases and J by 3 bases, and 12 bases separated the two germline ends. CDR3 sequence reads: CASTLQADTEAFF. In nucleotides, the CDR3 is TGTGCCAGCACTCTTCAAGCAGACACTGAAGCTTTCTTT.

The chain links TRBV20-1 to TRBJ1-2, with D perhaps TRBD1 (5 bases). CDR1 and CDR2 (germline): DFQATT, SNEGSKA (reference sequence). This CDR3 has 12 residues. Trimming took off 4 bases at V and 4 bases at J, with 10 bases between the two ends. CDR3 sequence reads: CSAMGRSYGYTF. The CDR3 region has the DNA TGCAGTGCTATGGGACGGAGCTATGGCTACACCTTC.

This chain uses TRBV6-1 with TRBJ1-1; D is undetermined. The germline V gene has CDR1 MNHNS and CDR2 SASEGT. Trimming cost V 10 bases and J 4 bases, with 13 bases left between them. The CDR3 consists of 12 residues. The CDR3 DNA is TGTGCCACCCACGGGGTTCCCACTGAAGCTTTCTTT. Its protein product is CATHGVPTEAFF.